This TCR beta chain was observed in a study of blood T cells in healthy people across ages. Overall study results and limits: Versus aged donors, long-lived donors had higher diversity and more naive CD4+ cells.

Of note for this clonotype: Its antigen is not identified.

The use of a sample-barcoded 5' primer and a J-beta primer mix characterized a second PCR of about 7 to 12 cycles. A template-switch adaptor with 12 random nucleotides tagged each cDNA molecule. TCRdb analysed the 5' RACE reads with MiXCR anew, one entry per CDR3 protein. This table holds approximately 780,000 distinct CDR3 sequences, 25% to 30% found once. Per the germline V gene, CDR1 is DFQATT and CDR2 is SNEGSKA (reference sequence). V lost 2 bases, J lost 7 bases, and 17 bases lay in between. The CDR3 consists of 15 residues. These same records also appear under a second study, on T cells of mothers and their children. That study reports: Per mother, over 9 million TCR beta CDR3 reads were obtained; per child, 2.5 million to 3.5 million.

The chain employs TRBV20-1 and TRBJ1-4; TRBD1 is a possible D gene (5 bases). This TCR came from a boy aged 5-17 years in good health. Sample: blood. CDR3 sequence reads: CSARSLQGPSEKLFF. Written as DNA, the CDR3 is TGCAGTGCTAGATCCCTCCAGGGACCGAGTGAAAAACTGTTTTTT.